The next 21 T cell receptor beta chains were all read from a single sample in a study of metastatic and nonmetastatic thyroid tumors. Treatment of any kind had been given to no patient before thyroid surgery. TCRdb re-analyzed the PCR reads using MiXCR. The data contain 55,000 to 75,000 clones, more than 15% of them singletons. Specimen: blood. The receptor set was obtained from a female donor with papillary thyroid cancer or a benign thyroid nodule (not recorded which). Some clones in this sample may be carry-over from other donors' samples.

Ten or more counts support this clone. The CDR3 sequence: CASSLGLAEVTGELFF. The CDR3, as DNA: TGTGCCAGCAGCTTGGGACTAGCGGAGGTCACCGGGGAGCTGTTTTTT. The chain recombines TRBV5-6 with TRBJ2-2; 9 bases match TRBD2. The V segment lost 0 bases and the J segment 4 bases; nucleotides outside the gene matches: 4. Germline V CDR1 and CDR2: SGHDT, YYEEEE. The CDR3 extends over 16 amino acids.

This clone was recorded many times. The rearrangement uses TRBV6-6 and TRBJ2-2, with D perhaps TRBD1 (6 bases). Per germline, CDR1 MNHNY and CDR2 SVGAGI (reference sequence). The CDR3 sequence is 17 residues long. Trimming removed 0 bases at V and 1 base at J, with 12 bases between. This chain's CDR3 is CASSYSGRGKNTGELFF. The CDR3 DNA follows: TGTGCCAGCAGTTACTCGGGCAGGGGCAAGAACACCGGGGAGCTGTTTTTT.

This clone appeared many times. This chain links TRBV11-3 with TRBJ1-1, with a tentative D call TRBD1 (5 bases). CDR1 and CDR2 (germline): SGHNT, YENEEA. The CDR3 has 12 amino acids. V gave up 1 base and J gave up 6 bases, with 6 bases separating them. This chain's CDR3 is CASSLAGAEAFF. The CDR3 DNA follows: TGTGCCAGCAGCTTAGCGGGGGCTGAAGCTTTCTTT.

The chain joins TRBV20-1 to TRBJ1-1; 8 bases align to TRBD1. Trimming took 5 bases from V and 1 from J; bases not matched to a gene: 6. This CDR3 spans 14 amino acids. Germline values: CDR1 DFQATT, CDR2 SNEGSKA (reference sequence). CDR3 loop: CSAERQGKNTEAFF. The CDR3 DNA reads TGCAGTGCTGAGAGACAGGGGAAGAACACTGAAGCTTTCTTT.

The chain recombines TRBV7-6 with TRBJ2-7; D possibly corresponds to TRBD1 (6 bases). V was shortened by 8 bases and J by 6 bases, with 32 bases between the two germline ends. The CDR3 consists of 18 residues. Germline V lookup: CDR1 SGHVS, CDR2 FNYEAQ. The CDR3 region is CASWVGEGDRRQGSEQYF. In DNA form, the CDR3 reads TGTGCCAGCTGGGTGGGAGAGGGGGACCGAAGGCAGGGGAGCGAGCAGTACTTC.

The J gene is TRBJ1-2, the V gene TRBV5-1, with TRBD1 as a possible D gene (6 bases). This CDR3 comprises 17 residues. Trimming removed 2 bases from V and 4 bases from J, with 21 bases in between. Germline V CDR1 and CDR2: SGHRS, YFSETQ. CDR3 sequence (DNA): TGCGCCAGCAGCTTTGGGGGTACCCAGGGGTTCATCTATGGCTACACCTTC. Translating it yields CASSFGGTQGFIYGYTF.

This clone has at least ten counts. The chain carries TRBV20-1 and TRBJ1-4; no clear D. This CDR3 spans 11 amino acids. The V and J ends lost 7 bases and 4 bases respectively, with 7 bases between them. The germline V gene has CDR1 DFQATT and CDR2 SNEGSKA (reference sequence). The CDR3 sequence: CSVWGNEKLFF. In nucleotides, the CDR3 is TGCAGTGTATGGGGTAATGAAAAACTGTTTTTT.

This clone is medium-sized by share. In the same sample, other DNA sequences code for this CDR3. The gene calls are TRBV30 and TRBJ2-7; the D is unclear. Germline CDR1 GTSNPN, CDR2 SVGIG (reference sequence). The length of the CDR3 is 11 residues. V was clipped by 0 bases and J by 3 bases, with 3 bases between them. CDR3 DNA sequence: TGTGCCTGGAGTGTAAGCTACGAGCAGTACTTC. This sequence encodes CAWSVSYEQYF.

This clone was counted at least ten times. The genes are TRBV20-1 and TRBJ1-1; D ambiguous. This CDR3 has 15 amino acids. Trimming left V 3 bases short and J 0 bases short, with 14 bases between. The germline V gene encodes CDR1 DFQATT and CDR2 SNEGSKA (reference sequence). The CDR3 reads CSASHRSRLNTEAFF. The CDR3 nucleotides are TGCAGTGCTAGTCATCGTAGCAGATTGAACACTGAAGCTTTCTTT.

Concerning this clone: Just one base apart from a much larger clone, this may be a read error. The chain combines TRBV5-4 with TRBJ2-1; D gene unclear. CDR3 size: 15 residues. Trimming took off 0 bases at V and 3 bases at J, with 10 bases between the two ends. Germline V gives CDR1 SGHNT, CDR2 YYREEE (reference sequence). CDR3 DNA sequence: TGTGCCAGCAGCTTGGCCGTAGTGGACTACAATGAGCAGTTCTTC. It codes for CASSLAVVDYNEQFF.

This clone was seen a handful of times. V gene TRBV2 combines with J gene TRBJ1-4, with D possibly being TRBD1 (5 bases). The CDR3 extends over 14 amino acids. Germline V gene lookup returns CDR1 SNHLY and CDR2 FYNNEI. V lost 3 bases and J 7 bases, leaving 12 bases between the germline ends. The CDR3 protein is CASSDGGGVEKLFF. Written as DNA, the CDR3 is TGTGCCAGCAGTGATGGGGGGGGAGTTGAAAAACTGTTTTTT.

The chain joins TRBV15 to TRBJ2-1; no clear D gene. The CDR3 covers 13 residues. With 0 bases removed from V and 6 bases from J, the gap between germline ends came to 6 bases. CDR1 and CDR2 (germline): LNHNV, YYDKDF (reference sequence). CDR3 sequence (DNA): TGTGCCACCAGCAGAGATCGCAGCAATGAGCAGTTCTTC. It is translated as CATSRDRSNEQFF.

This chain links TRBV6-4 with TRBJ2-6; no clear D gene. The CDR3 totals 13 residues. V shed 3 bases and J shed 3 bases, with 3 bases lying between them. In germline, CDR1 is MRHNA, CDR2 SNTAGT. This chain's CDR3 is CASSDGGANVLTF. Written as DNA, the CDR3 is TGTGCCAGCAGTGATGGTGGGGCCAACGTCCTGACTTTC.

This clone was observed many times. Its ends do not fully match the called genes, so a read error is possible. The chain recombines TRBV20-1 with TRBJ1-2; D ambiguous. The CDR3 runs to 13 residues. Germline V lookup: CDR1 DFQATT, CDR2 SNEGSKA (reference sequence). The CDR3, as DNA: TGCAGTGCTACCAATGGGGTGTATTATGGTTACACCTTC. Translated, it gives CSATNGVYYGYTF.

A word on this clone: A much larger clonotype is one base distant, so this may be a read error. This chain uses TRBV6-5 with TRBJ2-3; 9 nucleotides align to TRBD2. The ends lost 4 bases at V and 5 bases at J; junction bases unmatched: 13. The CDR3 is 17 residues long. Germline CDR1 is MNHEY and CDR2 is SVGAGI. CDR3 protein: CASSFRLAVGPVDTQYF. CDR3 coding DNA: TGTGCCAGCAGTTTCCGACTAGCGGTAGGGCCGGTAGATACGCAGTATTTT.

This clone occurred many times. The chain recombines TRBV9 with TRBJ2-6, with 8 bases identical to TRBD1. The ends lost 2 bases at V and 0 bases at J; junction bases unmatched: 4. This CDR3 has 17 residues. CDR1 is SGDLS, CDR2 YYNGEE, per germline. The CDR3 sequence is CASSVGQGLSGANVLTF. DNA for the CDR3: TGTGCCAGCAGCGTCGGACAGGGACTCTCTGGGGCCAACGTCCTGACTTTC.

This clone was detected many times. The gene calls are TRBV27 and TRBJ1-2; TRBD1 might be the D (5 bases). The CDR3 loop spans 12 amino acids. Per germline, CDR1 MNHEY and CDR2 SMNVEV (reference sequence). Trimming cost V 3 bases and J 8 bases, with 10 bases left between them. The CDR3: CASSLVGEGYTF. Here the CDR3 DNA reads TGTGCCAGCAGTTTGGTGGGGGAAGGCTACACCTTC.

This clone was observed at least ten times. Other nucleotide sequences from this sample produce the same CDR3. The chain carries TRBV19 and TRBJ2-1; D gene unclear. Trimming took 3 bases from V and 10 from J, leaving 16 bases between them. Germline V gene sequence: CDR1 LNHDA, CDR2 SQIVND (reference sequence). The CDR3 sequence is 14 residues long. CDR3 in DNA: TGTGCCAGTAGTATTGTGGCAGGCCTTCGGGAGCAGTTCTTC. This encodes CASSIVAGLREQFF. The whole variable domain, remainder taken from reference TRBV19 and TRBJ2-1, is DGGITQSPKYLFRKEGQNVTLSCEQNLNHDAMYWYRQDPGQGLRLIYYSQIVNDFQKGDIAEGYSVSREKKESFPLTVTSAQKNPTAFYLCASSIVAGLREQFFGPGTRLTVL.

This clone was detected ten times or more. This chain uses TRBV11-2 with TRBJ1-1; 9 bases line up with TRBD1. After removal of 6 bases from V and 5 bases from J, the junction contained 7 bases not matched to a gene. CDR1 and CDR2 from the germline V gene are SGHAT and FQNNGV. The CDR3 extends over 14 amino acids. CDR3 region: CASRSTGGGTEAFF. CDR3 in DNA: TGTGCCAGCAGGTCGACAGGGGGGGGAACTGAAGCTTTCTTT.

In its sample, this clone was seen many times. The same CDR3 can be traced to other DNA sequences in this sample. J is TRBJ2-3 and V is TRBV2; possible D gene TRBD2, 6 bases. This CDR3 comprises 15 residues. The germline gives CDR1 SNHLY, CDR2 FYNNEI. Trimming cost V 4 bases and J 3 bases, with 14 bases left between them. The CDR3 is CASSVLRGGTDTQYF. CDR3 nucleotide sequence: TGTGCCAGCAGTGTTTTGCGGGGTGGGACAGATACGCAGTATTTT. The full variable domain, its missing parts supplied by reference TRBV2 and TRBJ2-3, is EPEVTQTPSHQVTQMGQEVILRCVPISNHLYFYWYRQILGQKVEFLVSFYNNEISEKSEIFDDQFSVERPDGSNFTLKIRSTKLEDSAMYFCASSVLRGGTDTQYFGPGTRLTVL.

The chain uses TRBV6-6 and TRBJ2-3; TRBD2 aligns across 7 bases. Germline CDR1 reads MNHNY; CDR2 reads SVGAGI (reference sequence). V trimming: 2 bases; J trimming: 1 base; junction bases outside the gene matches: 3. This CDR3 has 15 residues. The CDR3 spells CASSYRAGGTDTQYF. Here the CDR3 DNA reads TGTGCCAGCAGTTACCGGGCGGGGGGCACAGATACGCAGTATTTT.